This entry describes one T cell receptor (beta chain). Here immunoSEQ multiplex PCR was the method, and the copy in TCRdb shows in-frame clones only, minus some. The sample has some 400,000 clones; roughly four fifths are singletons. This sample was taken from a study of blood T cell repertoires in COVID-19. Trimming removed 4 bases from V and 0 bases from J; junction bases left unmatched: 17. The germline gives CDR1 SGHRS, CDR2 YFSETQ. The CDR3 has 19 amino acids. The sample taken for sequencing was peripheral blood. V usage is TRBV5-1 and J usage is TRBJ1-1; TRBD1 aligns across 8 bases. The TCR sequence derives from a human donor with acute or convalescent COVID-19. The donor label of this sample is uncertain. The CDR3 reads CASSAGTRDRSRLNTEAFF. The CDR3 bases are TGCGCCAGCAGCGCGGGAACAAGGGACAGGAGCCGTTTGAACACTGAAGCTTTCTTT.